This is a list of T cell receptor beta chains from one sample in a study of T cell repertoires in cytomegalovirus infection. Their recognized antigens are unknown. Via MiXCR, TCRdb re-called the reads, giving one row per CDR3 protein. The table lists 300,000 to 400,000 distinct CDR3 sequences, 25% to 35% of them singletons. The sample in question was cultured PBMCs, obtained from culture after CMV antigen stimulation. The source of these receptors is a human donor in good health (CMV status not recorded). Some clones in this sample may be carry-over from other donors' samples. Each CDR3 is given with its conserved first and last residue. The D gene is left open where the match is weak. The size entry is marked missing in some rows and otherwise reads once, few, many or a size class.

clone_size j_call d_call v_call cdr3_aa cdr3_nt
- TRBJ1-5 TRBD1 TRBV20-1 CSAEDRGRVGQPQHF TGCAGTGCTGAGGACAGGGGGCGAGTTGGGCAGCCCCAGCATTTT
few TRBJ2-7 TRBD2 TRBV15 CATSRGGSSSYEQYF TGTGCCACCAGCAGGGGGGGGTCTTCGTCCTACGAGCAGTACTTC
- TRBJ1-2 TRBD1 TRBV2 CASRRTGTSDYGYTF TGTGCCAGCAGGCGGACAGGGACAAGCGACTATGGCTACACCTTC
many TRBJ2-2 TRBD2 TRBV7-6 CASTPIAGGDTGELFF TGTGCCAGCACTCCAATAGCGGGAGGGGACACCGGGGAGCTGTTTTTT
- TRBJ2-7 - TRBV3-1 CASSQVVKASSYEQYF TGTGCCAGCAGCCAAGTTGTGAAGGCGAGCTCCTACGAGCAGTACTTC
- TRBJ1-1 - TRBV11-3 CASSLGGVGDTEAFF TGTGCCAGCAGCTTAGGAGGCGTGGGGGACACTGAAGCTTTCTTT
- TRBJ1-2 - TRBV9 CASSGRRLAYGYTF TGTGCCAGCAGCGGCAGGAGGCTTGCTTATGGCTACACCTTC
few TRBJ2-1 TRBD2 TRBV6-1 CASSLTRGAYNEQFF TGTGCCAGCAGTCTTACCCGGGGGGCCTACAATGAGCAGTTCTTC
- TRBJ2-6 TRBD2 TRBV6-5 CASPPRLAGVNSGANVLTF TGTGCCAGCCCCCCGAGACTAGCGGGAGTTAACTCTGGGGCCAACGTCCTGACTTTC
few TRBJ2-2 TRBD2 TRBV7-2 CASSFMGGSPGELFF TGTGCCAGCAGCTTCATGGGCGGGAGCCCCGGGGAGCTGTTTTTT
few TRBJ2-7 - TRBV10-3 CAISEGIVFDYEQYF TGTGCCATCAGTGAGGGAATAGTCTTCGACTACGAGCAGTACTTC
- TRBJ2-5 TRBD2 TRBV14 CASSRAGVGETQYF TGTGCCAGCAGTCGCGCGGGAGTGGGAGAGACCCAGTACTTC
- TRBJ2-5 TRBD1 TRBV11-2 CASRADRAPGTQYF TGTGCCAGCAGGGCGGACAGGGCCCCGGGGACCCAGTACTTC
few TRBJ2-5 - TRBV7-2 CASSLTNSETQYF TGTGCCAGCAGCTTGACCAACTCGGAGACCCAGTACTTC
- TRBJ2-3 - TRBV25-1 CASSDPGSSTDTQYF TGTGCCAGCAGTGACCCAGGCAGTAGCACAGATACGCAGTATTTT
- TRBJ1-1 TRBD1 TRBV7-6 CASSFRTGLNTEAFF TGTGCTAGCAGTTTCCGGACAGGACTGAACACTGAAGCTTTCTTT
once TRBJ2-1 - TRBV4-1 CASSQWDNNNEQFF TGCGCCAGCAGCCAATGGGACAACAACAATGAGCAGTTCTTC
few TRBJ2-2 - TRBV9 CASSVVSDGELFF TGTGCCAGCAGCGTAGTCTCGGACGGGGAGCTGTTTTTT
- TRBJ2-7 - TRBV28 CASSSKRQRLSYEQYF TGTGCCAGCAGTTCAAAGAGGCAGCGGCTCTCCTACGAGCAGTACTTC
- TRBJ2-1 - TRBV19 CATKQDSYNEQFF TGTGCCACTAAACAGGACTCCTACAATGAGCAGTTCTTC
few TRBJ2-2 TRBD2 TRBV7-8 CASSLLAGAPGELFF TGTGCCAGCAGCTTACTAGCGGGAGCCCCCGGGGAGCTGTTTTTT
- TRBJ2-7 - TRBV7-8 CASSPRKVSYEQYF TGTGCCAGCAGCCCGAGGAAGGTGAGCTACGAGCAGTACTTC
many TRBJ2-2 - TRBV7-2 CASSSGRGTGELFF TGTGCCAGCAGCTCTGGACGGGGGACCGGGGAGCTGTTTTTT
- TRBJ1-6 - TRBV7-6 CASSSAGAYNSPLHF TGTGCCAGCAGCTCCGCCGGGGCCTATAATTCACCCCTCCACTTT
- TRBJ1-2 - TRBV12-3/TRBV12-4 CASSEKQGSLYGYTF TGTGCCAGCAGTGAGAAACAGGGATCCCTCTATGGCTACACCTTC
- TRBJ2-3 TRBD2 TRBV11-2 CASTARLAGGTQYF TGTGCCAGCACCGCGCGACTAGCGGGGGGTACGCAGTATTTT
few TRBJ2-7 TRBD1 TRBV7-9 CASSNYGTGKYEQYF TGTGCCAGCAGCAATTACGGGACAGGGAAATACGAGCAGTACTTC
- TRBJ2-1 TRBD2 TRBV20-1 CSARDYSGGGPLWYEQFF TGCAGTGCTAGAGACTATAGCGGGGGAGGTCCCCTGTGGTATGAGCAGTTCTTC
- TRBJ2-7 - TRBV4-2 CASSTFPGSGYEQYF TGTGCCAGCAGCACCTTTCCGGGATCCGGCTACGAGCAGTACTTC
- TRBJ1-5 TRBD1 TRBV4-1 CASSLPDRDQPQHF TGCGCCAGCAGCCTCCCTGACAGGGATCAGCCCCAGCATTTT
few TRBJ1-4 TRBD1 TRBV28 CASSSRRTDRGNSLKGEKLFF TGTGCCAGCAGCAGCCGAAGGACGGACAGGGGTAATTCACTCAAGGGTGAAAAACTGTTTTTT
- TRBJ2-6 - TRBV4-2 CASSQAGRGSGANVLTF TGTGCCAGCAGCCAAGCGGGGCGGGGCTCTGGGGCCAACGTCCTGACTTTC
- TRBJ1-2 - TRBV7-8 CASSLGIYGYTF TGTGCCAGCAGCTTAGGGATTTATGGCTACACCTTC
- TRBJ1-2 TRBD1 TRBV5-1 CASSLEGTGDYGYTF TGCGCCAGCAGCTTGGAGGGGACAGGGGACTATGGCTACACCTTC
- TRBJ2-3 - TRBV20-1 CSATLRNIDTDTQYF TGCAGTGCGACCCTCAGGAATATCGACACAGATACGCAGTATTTT
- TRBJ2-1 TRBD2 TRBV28 CASSQNKLADSYNEQFF TGTGCCAGCAGCCAGAATAAGCTAGCGGACTCCTACAATGAGCAGTTCTTC
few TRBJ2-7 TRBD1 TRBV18 CASSMAWTGDYYEQYF TGTGCCAGCTCGATGGCGTGGACAGGGGATTACTACGAGCAGTACTTC
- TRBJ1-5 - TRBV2 CASSEGRDQPQHF TGTGCCAGCAGTGAAGGGAGAGATCAGCCCCAGCATTTT
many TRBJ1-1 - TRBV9 CASSVAPGNTEAFF TGTGCCAGCAGCGTAGCCCCCGGGAACACTGAAGCTTTCTTT
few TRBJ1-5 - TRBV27 CASSHSKTANSNQPQHF TGTGCCAGCAGTCATTCCAAGACAGCTAATAGCAATCAGCCCCAGCATTTT
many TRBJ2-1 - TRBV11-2 CASSLEVVAVSNEQFF TGTGCCAGCAGCTTAGAAGTGGTAGCGGTTTCCAATGAGCAGTTCTTC
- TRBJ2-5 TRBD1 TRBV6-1 CASSPGQGVQETQYF TGTGCCAGCAGTCCGGGACAGGGGGTTCAAGAGACCCAGTACTTC
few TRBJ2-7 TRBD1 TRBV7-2 CASRQGTYEQYF TGTGCCAGCCGACAGGGAACCTACGAGCAGTACTTC
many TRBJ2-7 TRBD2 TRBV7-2 CASSWGLASYEQYF TGTGCCAGCAGCTGGGGACTAGCGAGCTACGAGCAGTACTTC